This T cell receptor (beta chain) was recovered during a study of T cell responses to AZD1222 COVID-19 vaccine. The repertoire was sequenced with immunoSEQ multiplex PCR; TCRdb's copy has only in-frame clones and lacks some. Found here are around 160,000 clones, 89% of them singletons; the top ten hold around 5%. The CDR3 consists of 18 residues. Germline CDR1 is SGHVS and CDR2 is FNYEAQ. V was shortened by 0 bases and J by 0 bases, with 18 bases between the two germline ends. A note on this clone: Its target is not known.

Study outcomes and limitations: After two AZD1222 doses, spike-specific TCR breadth and depth rose versus day 0. Repertoire sampling was restricted to post-peak T cell response timepoints.

The sequenced sample was peripheral blood, obtained on day 0 of AZD1222 vaccination. The receptor was isolated from an adult in good health. The chain couples TRBV7-6 to TRBJ2-7; D may match TRBD1 or TRBD2 (5 bases each). CDR3 coding DNA: TGTGCCAGCAGCTTAGCGCTTGGGGGTAAGGTCGTCTCCTACGAGCAGTACTTC. This translates into CASSLALGGKVVSYEQYF.